This T cell receptor beta chain derives from a study of T cell repertoires in cytomegalovirus infection. Study-wide context: CMV epitopes in the study were HLA-C-restricted (recently identified) and HLA-B-restricted (well studied). Public TCR beta signatures indicated both CMV infection and matching HLA type.

Comments on this clonotype: The antigen is unknown.

General study findings and limits: The ex vivo response was dominated by HLA-C-restricted CMV-specific TCR beta clonotypes. Summed public TCR beta family frequency identified CMV carriers bearing the relevant HLA.

TCRdb called the reads again in MiXCR, with one record for every CDR3 protein. Here the sample spans around 770,000 distinct CDR3 sequences, about 28% being singletons. The sequence was collected from a human donor in good health (CMV status not recorded). Some clones in this sample may be carry-over from other donors' samples. The sequencing used cultured CD8+ T cells from PBMCs, collected from culture after CMV antigen stimulation.

CDR3 bases: TGTGCCAGCAGTCCTTACACGCGTACAGAGACCCAGTACTTC. Its protein is CASSPYTRTETQYF. The genes are TRBV12-3 or TRBV12-4 and TRBJ2-5; D remains ambiguous. V lost 5 bases to trimming and J lost 4 bases, with 14 bases between them. This CDR3 is built from 14 residues.